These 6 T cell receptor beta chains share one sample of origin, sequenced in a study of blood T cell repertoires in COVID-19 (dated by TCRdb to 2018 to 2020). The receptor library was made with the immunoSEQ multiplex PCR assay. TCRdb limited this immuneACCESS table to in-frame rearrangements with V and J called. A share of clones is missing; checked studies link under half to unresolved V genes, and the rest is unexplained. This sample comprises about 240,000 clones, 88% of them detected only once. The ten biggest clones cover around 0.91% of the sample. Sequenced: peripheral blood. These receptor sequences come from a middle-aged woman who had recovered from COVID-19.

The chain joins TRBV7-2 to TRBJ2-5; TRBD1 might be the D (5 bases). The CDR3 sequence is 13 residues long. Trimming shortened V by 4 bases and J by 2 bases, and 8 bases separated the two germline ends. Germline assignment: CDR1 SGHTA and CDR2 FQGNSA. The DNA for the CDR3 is TGTGCCAGCAGCTCTTCAGGGCAAGAGACCCAGTACTTC. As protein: CASSSSGQETQYF.

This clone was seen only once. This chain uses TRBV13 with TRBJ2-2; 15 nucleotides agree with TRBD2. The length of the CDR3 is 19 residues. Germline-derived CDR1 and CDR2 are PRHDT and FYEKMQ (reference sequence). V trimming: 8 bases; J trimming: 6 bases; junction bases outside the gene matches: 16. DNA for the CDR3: TGTGCCAGCCGGACAGGCCGCGGACTAGCGGGAGGGCCGTCCGGGGAGCTGTTTTTT. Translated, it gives CASRTGRGLAGGPSGELFF. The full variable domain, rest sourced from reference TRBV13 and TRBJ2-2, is AAGVIQSPRHLIKEKRETATLKCYPIPRHDTVYWYQQGPGQDPQFLISFYEKMQSDKGSIPDRFSAQQFSDYHSELNMSSLELGDSALYFCASRTGRGLAGGPSGELFFGEGSRLTVL.

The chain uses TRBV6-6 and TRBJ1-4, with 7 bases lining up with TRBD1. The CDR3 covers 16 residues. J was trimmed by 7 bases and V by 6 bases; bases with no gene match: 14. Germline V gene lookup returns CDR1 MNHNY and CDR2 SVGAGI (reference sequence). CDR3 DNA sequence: TGTGCCAGCAGACCCCGCGGACAGGCTCTCGGTGAAAAACTGTTTTTT. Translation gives CASRPRGQALGEKLFF.

CDR3 sequence (DNA): TGTGCCAGCAGTTACGTCGGGAGGGCGGAGACCCAGTACTTC. It is translated as CASSYVGRAETQYF. The chain uses TRBV6-5 and TRBJ2-5; TRBD2 matches at 8 bases. V dropped 2 bases and J dropped 5; count of bases not matched to a gene: 4. Germline CDR1 reads MNHEY; CDR2 reads SVGAGI. The CDR3 totals 14 residues.

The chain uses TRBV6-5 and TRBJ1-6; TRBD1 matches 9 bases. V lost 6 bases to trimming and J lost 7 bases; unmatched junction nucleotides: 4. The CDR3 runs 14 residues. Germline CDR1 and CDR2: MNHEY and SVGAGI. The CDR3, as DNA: TGTGCCAGCAGGGGGACAGGGTCGAATTCACCCCTCCACTTT. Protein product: CASRGTGSNSPLHF.

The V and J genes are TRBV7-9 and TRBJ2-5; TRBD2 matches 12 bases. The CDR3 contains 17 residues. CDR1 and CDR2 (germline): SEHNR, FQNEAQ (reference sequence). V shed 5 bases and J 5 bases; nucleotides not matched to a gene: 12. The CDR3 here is CASSRPSLAGGRETQYF. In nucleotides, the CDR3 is TGTGCCAGCAGCCGACCAAGCCTAGCGGGAGGGAGGGAGACCCAGTACTTC.